What follows are 21 T cell receptor beta chains derived from one specimen sequenced in a study of T cells in women clearing cervical HPV infection. Clones were read by immunoSEQ multiplex PCR, and TCRdb kept only the in-frame ones, dropping some. The sample has around 28,000 clones. Sequencing was carried out using blood buffy coat. These receptor sequences come from a woman aged 18 to 75 with a cervical HPV16 infection that either progressed to CIN3+ or cleared (not recorded which).

Regarding this clone: Sequencing ends 3 residues short of the CDR3 end; the germline J gene provides the rest. The gene calls are TRBV5-1 and TRBJ1-2; no firm D call. There are 15 residues in the CDR3. Germline V gene data show CDR1 as SGHRS and CDR2 as YFSETQ. CDR3 DNA (partial): TGCGCCAGCAGCGCCGCGAGGGCCAGCACAGATACC. The encoded protein is CASSAARASTDT. The CDR3 in full is CASSAARASTDTYTF.

Comments on this clone: The sequenced fragment ends 3 residues before the CDR3 boundary, so the rest is inferred from the germline J gene. The gene calls are TRBV29-1 and TRBJ2-3; 11 bases align to TRBD2. The V and J ends lost 6 bases and 6 bases, in that order; junction bases with no gene match: 11. Looked up from germline, CDR1 is SQVTM and CDR2 is ANQGSEA. The CDR3 is 15 residues long. The sequenced CDR3 bases are TGCAGCGTCAAAGTTGGTAGCGGGGGGGGTGATACG. Residues: CSVKVGSGGGDT. The complete CDR3 protein is CSVKVGSGGGDTQYF.

As for this clone: The read comes to an end 3 residues before the CDR3 does, leaving the germline J gene to fill in the end. The genes are TRBV2 and TRBJ1-2; 7 nucleotides line up with TRBD1. Germline trimming cut 6 bases from V and 5 bases from J; bases unmatched to any gene: 6. Germline CDR1 and CDR2: SNHLY and FYNNEI. This CDR3 is built from 13 residues. The CDR3 sequence: CASRRTGSYGYTF. The covered CDR3 bases are TGTGCCAGCAGGCGGACAGGATCATATGGC.

In regard to this clone: The read ends 3 residues shy of where the CDR3 ends; the end is completed using the germline J gene. The chain carries TRBV18 and TRBJ2-7, with D possibly TRBD1 on 6 matching bases. CDR1 KGHSH and CDR2 LQKENI come from the germline V gene. This CDR3 comprises 13 residues. V lost 2 bases and J 3 bases, leaving 8 bases between the germline ends. The chain's CDR3 is CASSPGQNYEQYF. The DNA read from the CDR3 is TGTGCCAGCTCACCAGGACAGAACTACGAG.

The CDR3 bases that were read are TGCAGTGCCCCGGGACAGAGGGATTACAATGAG. Translated, it gives CSAPGQRDYNE. The CDR3 as a whole reads CSAPGQRDYNEQFF. The chain is built from TRBV20-1 and TRBJ2-1, with 7 bases identical to TRBD1. The CDR3 extends 3 residues past the end of the read, so its final part is completed from the germline J gene. V gave up 6 bases and J gave up 4 bases; unmatched junction bases: 9. Germline V lookup: CDR1 DFQATT, CDR2 SNEGSKA (reference sequence). There are 14 residues in the CDR3.

Details on this clone: The read comes to an end 3 residues before the CDR3 does, leaving the germline J gene to fill in the end. The chain has TRBV7-2 and TRBJ2-1, with a possible D match to TRBD2 (6 bases). The V end lost 5 bases, the J end lost 3 bases, and 11 bases lay between the germline ends. The length of the CDR3 is 14 residues. The germline V gene encodes CDR1 SGHTA and CDR2 FQGNSA. CDR3 residues: CASSPRGLYNEQFF. CDR3 DNA, as far as it was read: TGTGCCAGCAGCCCCCGGGGACTCTACAATGAG. The whole variable domain, filled in from reference TRBV7-2 and TRBJ2-1, reads GAGVSQSPSNKVTEKGKDVELRCDPISGHTALYWYRQSLGQGLEFLIYFQGNSAPDKSGLPSDRFSAERTGGSVSTLTIQRTQQEDSAVYLCASSPRGLYNEQFFGPGTRLTVL.

On this clone itself: The CDR3 end is not reached by the read, which stops 3 residues before it; the germline J gene fills it in. The rearrangement joins TRBV11-1 to TRBJ2-3; perhaps TRBD1 as D (5 bases). Trimming shortened V by 5 bases and J by 2 bases, and 11 bases separated the two germline ends. This CDR3 has 14 amino acids. CDR1 SGHAT and CDR2 FQDESV come from the germline V gene (reference sequence). The CDR3 reads CASSLYGHTDTQYF. The sequenced part of the CDR3 DNA is TGTGCCAGCAGCCTCTACGGACACACAGATACG.

About this clone: The read gets to within 3 residues of the CDR3 end, and the germline J gene fills in the rest. This chain joins TRBV12-3 or TRBV12-4 and TRBJ1-2; D gene ambiguous. Trimming left V 1 base short and J 1 base short, with 4 bases between. This CDR3 spans 13 amino acids. CDR3 residues: CASSLDGNYGYTF. CDR3 DNA (partial): TGTGCCAGCAGTTTAGACGGTAACTATGGC.

As to this clone: The CDR3 is cut off 3 residues early in the read; its end comes from the germline J gene. The chain is built from TRBV19 and TRBJ1-3; TRBD1 matches at 8 bases. The CDR3 sequence is 16 residues long. V dropped 4 bases and J dropped 0; count of bases not matched to a gene: 5. Per germline, CDR1 LNHDA and CDR2 SQIVND (reference sequence). The CDR3 bases that were read are TGTGCCAGTAGTAACAGGGGGACAAACTCTGGAAACACC. Its translation is CASSNRGTNSGNT. The whole CDR3 protein reads CASSNRGTNSGNTIYF. Full variable domain (missing parts from reference TRBV19 and TRBJ1-3): DGGITQSPKYLFRKEGQNVTLSCEQNLNHDAMYWYRQDPGQGLRLIYYSQIVNDFQKGDIAEGYSVSREKKESFPLTVTSAQKNPTAFYLCASSNRGTNSGNTIYFGEGSWLTVV.

For this clone: The read is 3 residues too short to cover the CDR3 end, so that end is filled in from the germline J gene. The chain is built from TRBV19 and TRBJ2-3; the D gene is possibly TRBD1 (5 bases). V was pared by 7 bases and J by 3 bases, with 11 bases between. There are 13 residues in the CDR3. CDR1 LNHDA and CDR2 SQIVND come from the germline V gene (reference sequence). CDR3 DNA, as far as it was read: TGTGCCAGTACTTGGGGCCGAACAGATACG. It is translated as CASTWGRTDT. Given in full, the CDR3 is CASTWGRTDTQYF.

Notes on this clone: The read halts 3 residues ahead of the CDR3 end, with the missing end drawn from the germline J gene. The chain recombines TRBV5-4 with TRBJ2-2; TRBD1 might be the D (6 bases). The CDR3 extends over 16 amino acids. Germline CDR1 SGHNT, CDR2 YYREEE (reference sequence). V lost 2 bases to trimming and J lost 7 bases, with 18 bases between them. The CDR3 sequence is CASSLQGFLVDGELFF. The CDR3 bases that were read are TGTGCCAGCAGCTTACAGGGTTTTTTGGTGGACGGGGAG.

Comment on this clone: The CDR3 extends 3 residues past the end of the read, so its final part is completed from the germline J gene. This chain uses TRBV5-5 with TRBJ2-2; D is unresolved. The CDR3 consists of 15 residues. Germline-derived CDR1 and CDR2 are SGHKS and YYEKEE (reference sequence). CDR3 bases read: TGTGCCAGCAGCTTTACAAACCTGAGTAATTCACCG. Translated: CASSFTNLSNSP. The whole CDR3 reads CASSFTNLSNSPLFF.

A word on this clone: The read terminates 3 residues ahead of where the CDR3 ends, so the germline J gene completes it. The rearrangement links TRBV6-1 to TRBJ2-2, with D possibly being TRBD1 (5 bases). CDR3 size: 15 residues. Per the germline V gene, CDR1 is MNHNS and CDR2 is SASEGT. Incomplete CDR3 DNA: TGTGCCAGCAGTGAGCCGACAGAGATCAATGAAAAG. Translated, it gives CASSEPTEINEK. The CDR3, in full, reads CASSEPTEINEKLFF.

As regards this clone: The read terminates 3 residues ahead of where the CDR3 ends, so the germline J gene completes it. This chain connects TRBV5-4 to TRBJ2-2; 7 nucleotides line up with TRBD1. CDR1 SGHNT and CDR2 YYREEE come from the germline V gene (reference sequence). J gave up 2 bases and V 4 bases, and 5 bases lay outside the gene matches. This CDR3 has 15 amino acids. CDR3 sequence reads: CASSGRQGNTGELFF. The CDR3 bases that were read are TGTGCCAGCAGCGGCAGACAGGGTAACACCGGGGAG.

With respect to this clone: The CDR3 is cut off 3 residues early in the read; its end comes from the germline J gene. V gene TRBV9 combines with J gene TRBJ2-3, with D hard to call. The length of the CDR3 is 15 residues. Deletions cut 4 bases from V and 0 bases from J, with 12 bases between. Germline loops: CDR1 SGDLS, CDR2 YYNGEE. The CDR3 here is CASSFSFSSTDTQYF. Partial CDR3 DNA: TGTGCCAGCAGCTTCTCCTTCTCTAGCACAGATACG.

Turning to this clone: The read falls 3 residues short of the CDR3 end, and the missing part is taken from the germline J gene. This same CDR3 is encoded by further DNA sequences in the sample. The chain recombines TRBV19 with TRBJ1-2, with 9 nucleotides matching TRBD1. Germline CDR1 LNHDA, CDR2 SQIVND (reference sequence). Trimming cost V 7 bases and J 0 bases; bases outside gene matches: 6. The CDR3 loop spans 15 amino acids. CDR3 region: CASTSTGGANYGYTF. CDR3 DNA, as far as it was read: TGTGCCAGTACCTCGACAGGGGGGGCTAACTATGGC. Drawing the rest from reference TRBV19 and TRBJ1-2, the complete variable domain is DGGITQSPKYLFRKEGQNVTLSCEQNLNHDAMYWYRQDPGQGLRLIYYSQIVNDFQKGDIAEGYSVSREKKESFPLTVTSAQKNPTAFYLCASTSTGGANYGYTFGSGTRLTVV.

On this clone: The read is 3 residues too short to cover the CDR3 end, so that end is filled in from the germline J gene. The chain couples TRBV19 to TRBJ1-2; TRBD1 might be the D (6 bases). Germline CDR1 reads LNHDA; CDR2 reads SQIVND (reference sequence). The CDR3 has 14 amino acids. The germline V and J ends were trimmed by 5 bases and 4 bases, with 14 bases remaining between them. Partial CDR3 DNA: TGTGCCAGTAGTCGTGGCGACAGGCCCTATGGC. Its translation: CASSRGDRPYG. Given in full, the CDR3 is CASSRGDRPYGYTF.

About this clone: Read sequence stops 3 residues before the CDR3 end, and the germline J gene provides the missing end. The chain couples TRBV20-1 to TRBJ2-3; 8 bases line up with TRBD2. Germline loops: CDR1 DFQATT, CDR2 SNEGSKA (reference sequence). CDR3 length equals 14 residues. V dropped 2 bases and J dropped 5; count of bases not matched to a gene: 6. The CDR3 bases that were read are TGCAGTGCTAGATTCCGGGGGGGCAGAGATACG. Translation: CSARFRGGRDT. Given in full, the CDR3 is CSARFRGGRDTQYF.

Worth noting for this clone: The read ends 3 residues shy of where the CDR3 ends; the end is completed using the germline J gene. This chain uses TRBV7-9 with TRBJ1-2, with D unresolved. The germline gives CDR1 SEHNR, CDR2 FQNEAQ (reference sequence). The V gene lost 4 bases and the J gene lost 4 bases, with 10 bases spanning the gap. There are 13 residues in the CDR3. CDR3 region: CASSSWAVYGYTF. The sequenced CDR3 bases are TGTGCCAGCAGCTCATGGGCAGTCTATGGC.

Points on this clone: The CDR3 end falls 3 residues outside the read, so it is completed with the germline J gene. The rearrangement uses TRBV5-1 and TRBJ1-2; D ambiguous. The germline gives CDR1 SGHRS, CDR2 YFSETQ. This CDR3 is 14 amino acids long. The CDR3 loop is CASKRAPTVETYTF. The part of the CDR3 DNA that was read is TGCGCCAGTAAGCGGGCCCCGACGGTAGAGACC. Using reference TRBV5-1 and TRBJ1-2 for the parts outside the CDR3, the full variable domain is KAGVTQTPRYLIKTRGQQVTLSCSPISGHRSVSWYQQTPGQGLQFLFEYFSETQRNKGNFPGRFSGRQFSNSRSEMNVSTLELGDSALYLCASKRAPTVETYTFGSGTRLTVV.

About this clone itself: From the germline J gene comes the end of the CDR3, since the read stops 3 residues before it. This sequence joins TRBV19 and TRBJ2-5; TRBD1 aligns across 9 bases. Looked up from germline, CDR1 is LNHDA and CDR2 is SQIVND (reference sequence). The CDR3 sequence is 15 residues long. The V and J ends lost 6 bases and 4 bases, in that order; junction bases with no gene match: 9. The CDR3 sequence: CASSYRDRAGETQYF. The part of the CDR3 DNA that was read is TGTGCCAGTAGCTACCGGGACAGGGCGGGAGAGACC.